The rows below give T cell receptor beta chains drawn from one sample of a study of T-cell memory formation after mild COVID-19. TCRdb used MiXCR to reprocess the 5' RACE reads, holding one entry per CDR3 protein. The sample consists of approximately 500,000 distinct CDR3 sequences, around 27% of them appearing once. Sequencing used PBMCs or a T cell subset sorted from them (not recorded which). Receptors originate from an adult woman who had mild COVID-19 (a few samples of this study predate the infection). Cell type and time point are not known. Both conserved end residues are part of each CDR3. A D gene is named only where the DNA matches it firmly. Clone size is stated in some rows and not others, as once, few, many or a class when expanded.

d_call: .
clone_size: .
j_call: TRBJ2-7
v_call: TRBV12-3/TRBV12-4
cdr3_nt: TGTGCCAGCACCCCATACGGGGAAAGCTACGAGCAGTACTTC
cdr3_aa: CASTPYGESYEQYF

d_call: .
clone_size: .
j_call: TRBJ2-1
v_call: TRBV6-2/TRBV6-3
cdr3_nt: TGTGCCAGCAGCCGGACGGCGGAATACAATGAGCAGTTCTTC
cdr3_aa: CASSRTAEYNEQFF

d_call: TRBD2
clone_size: many
j_call: TRBJ2-1
v_call: TRBV5-1
cdr3_nt: TGCGCCAGCAGCTTGGGTAGCGGGGGATACAATGAGCAGTTCTTC
cdr3_aa: CASSLGSGGYNEQFF

d_call: .
clone_size: few
j_call: TRBJ1-1
v_call: TRBV25-1
cdr3_nt: TGTGCCAGCAGTGACGGGGGTGAAGCTTTCTTT
cdr3_aa: CASSDGGEAFF

d_call: .
clone_size: .
j_call: TRBJ1-4
v_call: TRBV19
cdr3_nt: TGTGCCAGTATAAGCGGGACATCTGGTAATGAAAAACTGTTTTTT
cdr3_aa: CASISGTSGNEKLFF

d_call: .
clone_size: .
j_call: TRBJ2-5
v_call: TRBV4-1
cdr3_nt: TGCGCCAGCAGCCAAGGGACGGAACAAGAGACCCAGTACTTC
cdr3_aa: CASSQGTEQETQYF

d_call: TRBD2
clone_size: few
j_call: TRBJ2-7
v_call: TRBV7-6
cdr3_nt: TGTGCCAGCAGCTTAGGCCGACTAGCGGGAGCCATTTTTTCCTACGAGCAGTACTTC
cdr3_aa: CASSLGRLAGAIFSYEQYF

d_call: TRBD2
clone_size: many
j_call: TRBJ2-1
v_call: TRBV20-1
cdr3_nt: TGCAGTGCCAAATCACTAGCGGGAGGTACCTACAATGAGCAGTTCTTC
cdr3_aa: CSAKSLAGGTYNEQFF

d_call: .
clone_size: .
j_call: TRBJ1-3
v_call: TRBV20-1
cdr3_nt: TGCAGTGCTAAGTCCCCTGGAAACACCATATATTTT
cdr3_aa: CSAKSPGNTIYF

d_call: TRBD2
clone_size: .
j_call: TRBJ2-7
v_call: TRBV5-1
cdr3_nt: TGCGCCAGCAGCTTGGGACCCGGGACTAGCGGGACCTACGAGCAGTACTTC
cdr3_aa: CASSLGPGTSGTYEQYF

d_call: TRBD2
clone_size: few
j_call: TRBJ2-3
v_call: TRBV11-2
cdr3_nt: TGTGCCAGCAGCCGGAATAGCGGGGGATCGTCAGATACGCAGTATTTT
cdr3_aa: CASSRNSGGSSDTQYF

d_call: .
clone_size: few
j_call: TRBJ1-2
v_call: TRBV20-1
cdr3_nt: TGCAGTGTAGGACAGAACTATGGCTACACCTTC
cdr3_aa: CSVGQNYGYTF

d_call: TRBD1
clone_size: .
j_call: TRBJ2-5
v_call: TRBV7-6
cdr3_nt: TGTGCCAGCAGCACCCGACAGGGCGTTGGAGAGACCCAGTACTTC
cdr3_aa: CASSTRQGVGETQYF

d_call: .
clone_size: .
j_call: TRBJ2-1
v_call: TRBV25-1
cdr3_nt: TGTGCCAGCAGTGACTCGAGCGCGGATTACAATGAGCAGTTCTTC
cdr3_aa: CASSDSSADYNEQFF

d_call: .
clone_size: few
j_call: TRBJ1-1
v_call: TRBV4-1
cdr3_nt: TGCGCCAGCAGCCAAGACGGGGGCGGAGGGACTGAAGCTTTCTTT
cdr3_aa: CASSQDGGGGTEAFF

d_call: .
clone_size: few
j_call: TRBJ1-5
v_call: TRBV12-3/TRBV12-4
cdr3_nt: TGTGCCAGCAGTTCGGCGGGACACCGCAATCAGCCCCAGCATTTT
cdr3_aa: CASSSAGHRNQPQHF

d_call: .
clone_size: few
j_call: TRBJ1-2
v_call: TRBV11-2
cdr3_nt: TGTGCCAGCAGCCGTCCCAAGCAGGGGAGTATGGGTGGCTACACCTTC
cdr3_aa: CASSRPKQGSMGGYTF

d_call: .
clone_size: many
j_call: TRBJ1-3
v_call: TRBV7-2
cdr3_nt: TGTGCCAGCAGCCCCGGACCGGGCAGGGGAACAGGAAACACCATATATTTT
cdr3_aa: CASSPGPGRGTGNTIYF

d_call: .
clone_size: few
j_call: TRBJ2-1
v_call: TRBV24-1
cdr3_nt: TGTGCCACCAGTGATGTTAGCGGTCGCTACAATGAGCAGTTCTTC
cdr3_aa: CATSDVSGRYNEQFF

d_call: .
clone_size: few
j_call: TRBJ2-7
v_call: TRBV20-1
cdr3_nt: TGCAGTGCTCTCGGGAACGAGCAGTACTTC
cdr3_aa: CSALGNEQYF

d_call: .
clone_size: .
j_call: TRBJ1-2
v_call: TRBV7-4
cdr3_nt: TGTGCCAGCAGCCCCCATCAGGGGTACTATGGCTACACCTTC
cdr3_aa: CASSPHQGYYGYTF

d_call: TRBD2
clone_size: few
j_call: TRBJ2-1
v_call: TRBV5-1
cdr3_nt: TGCGCCAGCAGCACTGGGACTAGCGGGGGGGCGTTTGAGCAGTTCTTC
cdr3_aa: CASSTGTSGGAFEQFF

d_call: .
clone_size: few
j_call: TRBJ2-3
v_call: TRBV7-9
cdr3_nt: TGTGCCAGCAGCTTAGAGCCGGGGGAAGCAACAGATACGCAGTATTTT
cdr3_aa: CASSLEPGEATDTQYF

d_call: TRBD1
clone_size: .
j_call: TRBJ2-7
v_call: TRBV7-8
cdr3_nt: TGTGCCAGCAGCTTATCGACAGGGGGACCCTACGAGCAGTACTTC
cdr3_aa: CASSLSTGGPYEQYF

d_call: .
clone_size: .
j_call: TRBJ1-4
v_call: TRBV5-1
cdr3_nt: TGCGCCAGCAGCGATCATGAGGGTTTTCCTAATGAAAAACTGTTTTTT
cdr3_aa: CASSDHEGFPNEKLFF

d_call: .
clone_size: few
j_call: TRBJ1-2
v_call: TRBV4-2
cdr3_nt: TGTGCCAGCAGCCCGGACGAGCCGAGAGGCTACACCTTC
cdr3_aa: CASSPDEPRGYTF

d_call: TRBD2
clone_size: .
j_call: TRBJ2-5
v_call: TRBV7-6
cdr3_nt: TGTGCCAGCAGCTCTGGGGGGGGACAAGAGACCCAGTACTTC
cdr3_aa: CASSSGGGQETQYF

d_call: .
clone_size: few
j_call: TRBJ2-5
v_call: TRBV5-1
cdr3_nt: TGCGCCAGCAGCCGGGGGGCTGGCGAAGAGACCCAGTACTTC
cdr3_aa: CASSRGAGEETQYF

d_call: .
clone_size: .
j_call: TRBJ2-7
v_call: TRBV6-1
cdr3_nt: TGTGCCAGCAGTGATACAGGAGGATACTACGAGCAGTACTTC
cdr3_aa: CASSDTGGYYEQYF

d_call: .
clone_size: few
j_call: TRBJ2-7
v_call: TRBV5-1
cdr3_nt: TGCGCCAGCAGCATAGGACAGCTATCGGAGCAGTACTTC
cdr3_aa: CASSIGQLSEQYF

d_call: TRBD1
clone_size: .
j_call: TRBJ2-1
v_call: TRBV24-1
cdr3_nt: TGTGCCACCAGTGATCCCGGACAGGGAGACTACAATGAGCAGTTCTTC
cdr3_aa: CATSDPGQGDYNEQFF

d_call: .
clone_size: .
j_call: TRBJ2-1
v_call: TRBV12-3/TRBV12-4
cdr3_nt: TGTGCCAGCAGTTTAGCGGGACGGCAGTTCTTC
cdr3_aa: CASSLAGRQFF

d_call: .
clone_size: few
j_call: TRBJ1-3
v_call: TRBV15
cdr3_nt: TGTGCCACCAGCAGACCTGGGACGAGTGGAAACACCATATATTTT
cdr3_aa: CATSRPGTSGNTIYF

d_call: .
clone_size: .
j_call: TRBJ2-1
v_call: TRBV20-1
cdr3_nt: TGCAGTGCATCCGGGTGGGTCGTGGGTTCTTACAATGAGCAGTTCTTC
cdr3_aa: CSASGWVVGSYNEQFF

d_call: TRBD2
clone_size: few
j_call: TRBJ2-7
v_call: TRBV7-2
cdr3_nt: TGTGCCAGCAGCTTAGGGGGACTAGCAAAGGGCGAGCAGTACTTC
cdr3_aa: CASSLGGLAKGEQYF

d_call: .
clone_size: .
j_call: TRBJ2-1
v_call: TRBV7-9
cdr3_nt: TGTGCCAGCAGTGAACGGACCCCGTTGTTCTTC
cdr3_aa: CASSERTPLFF

d_call: TRBD2
clone_size: .
j_call: TRBJ2-3
v_call: TRBV15
cdr3_nt: TGTGCCACCACCCTCCGACTAGCGGGCTTTACAGATACGCAGTATTTT
cdr3_aa: CATTLRLAGFTDTQYF

d_call: .
clone_size: .
j_call: TRBJ2-1
v_call: TRBV6-4
cdr3_nt: TGTGCCAGCAGTGACGACGACAGAGCTCCCTACAATGAGCAGTTCTTC
cdr3_aa: CASSDDDRAPYNEQFF

d_call: .
clone_size: .
j_call: TRBJ2-7
v_call: TRBV3-1
cdr3_nt: TGTGCCAGCAGCCTATTAGGACAGGGAGGGTCCTACGAGCAGTACTTC
cdr3_aa: CASSLLGQGGSYEQYF

d_call: TRBD1
clone_size: .
j_call: TRBJ1-2
v_call: TRBV6-2/TRBV6-3
cdr3_nt: TGTGCCAGCAGTATACGGACAGGGGATTTTGTCTACACCTTC
cdr3_aa: CASSIRTGDFVYTF

d_call: TRBD2
clone_size: few
j_call: TRBJ2-1
v_call: TRBV3-1
cdr3_nt: TGTGCCAGCAGCCCCGAACTAGCGGGAGGGTTCTACAATGAGCAGTTCTTC
cdr3_aa: CASSPELAGGFYNEQFF

d_call: TRBD2
clone_size: few
j_call: TRBJ2-3
v_call: TRBV7-2
cdr3_nt: TGTGCCAGCAGCCGGACTAGCGGATATAGCACAGATACGCAGTATTTT
cdr3_aa: CASSRTSGYSTDTQYF

d_call: .
clone_size: .
j_call: TRBJ1-1
v_call: TRBV5-1
cdr3_nt: TGCGCCAGCAGCTTGGATCTAGGGCAGATCAACACTGAAGCTTTCTTT
cdr3_aa: CASSLDLGQINTEAFF

d_call: .
clone_size: .
j_call: TRBJ2-5
v_call: TRBV7-2
cdr3_nt: TGTGCCAGCAGCTTAGCCCCCGGGAGCCCCCAAGAGACCCAGTACTTC
cdr3_aa: CASSLAPGSPQETQYF

d_call: TRBD1
clone_size: few
j_call: TRBJ1-2
v_call: TRBV3-1
cdr3_nt: TGTGCCAGCAGCCGCGGGACAGCGGAGAACTATGGCTACACCTTC
cdr3_aa: CASSRGTAENYGYTF

d_call: .
clone_size: .
j_call: TRBJ1-1
v_call: TRBV18
cdr3_nt: TGTGCCAGCTCACCTGGGGAGGCGAACACTGAAGCTTTCTTT
cdr3_aa: CASSPGEANTEAFF

d_call: TRBD2
clone_size: few
j_call: TRBJ2-1
v_call: TRBV9
cdr3_nt: TGTGCCAGCAGCGTAGGCGGGGGGGATTACAATGAGCAGTTCTTC
cdr3_aa: CASSVGGGDYNEQFF

d_call: .
clone_size: .
j_call: TRBJ2-7
v_call: TRBV12-3/TRBV12-4
cdr3_nt: TGTGCCAGCACCCCGGGACGGTTCTACGAGCAGTACTTC
cdr3_aa: CASTPGRFYEQYF

d_call: .
clone_size: many
j_call: TRBJ2-5
v_call: TRBV18
cdr3_nt: TGTGCCAGCTCACCACGCGGAGAGACCCAGTACTTC
cdr3_aa: CASSPRGETQYF

d_call: TRBD2
clone_size: few
j_call: TRBJ2-7
v_call: TRBV12-3/TRBV12-4
cdr3_nt: TGTGCCAGCAGTTTTAGCGGGAGATACGAGCAGTACTTC
cdr3_aa: CASSFSGRYEQYF

d_call: TRBD2
clone_size: .
j_call: TRBJ2-3
v_call: TRBV5-1
cdr3_nt: TGCGCCAGCCGATTCAATGCTGGACTAGCGGGAGACGCAGATACGCAGTATTTT
cdr3_aa: CASRFNAGLAGDADTQYF

d_call: .
clone_size: .
j_call: TRBJ2-3
v_call: TRBV5-1
cdr3_nt: TGCGCCAGCAGCCCCTGGGACGCCACAGATACGCAGTATTTT
cdr3_aa: CASSPWDATDTQYF

d_call: .
clone_size: few
j_call: TRBJ1-1
v_call: TRBV29-1
cdr3_nt: TGCAGCGTTGCGGGACAACTGAACACTGAAGCTTTCTTT
cdr3_aa: CSVAGQLNTEAFF

d_call: TRBD2
clone_size: .
j_call: TRBJ2-7
v_call: TRBV6-2/TRBV6-3
cdr3_nt: TGTGCCAGCAGCCTCGCTAGCGGGAGTCCAGGTATCGCCTACGAGCAGTACTTC
cdr3_aa: CASSLASGSPGIAYEQYF